This is a list of T cell receptor beta chains from one sample in a study of blood T cell repertoires in COVID-19. Repertoires were generated with immunoSEQ multiplex PCR, while TCRdb's copy carries only in-frame clones and drops some. Of a few hundred thousand clones listed, about 89% were seen once; the top ten hold about 0.8%. Sequenced sample: peripheral blood. Source of these receptors: a man aged 25-40 years with acute or convalescent COVID-19. CDR3s leave out the opening cysteine and the closing phenylalanine or tryptophan.

V: TRBV30; CDR3: AWSRDIYGYT
V: TRBV3-1/TRBV3-2; CDR3: ASSQDPFPLSSPIPANTGELF
V: TRBV2; CDR3: ASSVTAGGRITGELF
V: TRBV19; CDR3: ASSIDVRQGAGQPQH
V: TRBV27; CDR3: ASSGTGTYGYT
V: TRBV2; CDR3: ASSETRRDNQPQH
V: TRBV7-2; CDR3: ASSLDKNYGYT
V: TRBV6-5; CDR3: ASSSDRGGNNEQF
V: TRBV2; CDR3: ASSIRGSNQPQH
V: TRBV19; CDR3: ASRDSSGANVLT
V: TRBV6-5; CDR3: ASRVTGQLNSPLH
V: TRBV9; CDR3: ASSAGTTNEKLF
V: TRBV27; CDR3: ASRDRFYGYT
V: TRBV12-3/TRBV12-4; CDR3: ASNSDRDGGYT
V: TRBV9; CDR3: ASSVRGGPLVPYEQY
V: TRBV5-1; CDR3: ASSTTGGKSYGYT
V: TRBV18; CDR3: ASSLANRAKEQF
V: TRBV28; CDR3: ASRTTNYGYT
V: TRBV6-5; CDR3: ASTEDRARGYT
V: TRBV7-3; CDR3: ASSLGRGQTTDTQY